The clone carrying this T cell receptor beta chain was found a few times. Other DNA sequences of this sample code for an identical CDR3. The record originates from a study of blood T cell repertoires in COVID-19. This CDR3 comprises 15 residues. The V gene's germline CDR1 is KGHSH and CDR2 LQKENI. Trimming stripped 3 bases from V and 0 bases from J, with 6 bases between. Here immunoSEQ multiplex PCR was the method, and the copy in TCRdb shows in-frame clones only, minus some. This sample carries roughly 180,000 clones, roughly 84% of them seen once, and the ten largest clones take roughly 18%. Participant age was roughly 18 to 89 years, and participants resided in 20 to 30 US areas.

What was sequenced was PBMCs or T cells enriched from blood (not recorded which). The receptor comes from a man in his fifties or sixties who had recovered from COVID-19. V is TRBV18 and J is TRBJ1-6; D ambiguous. This CDR3 is CASSPGRSYNSPLHF. The CDR3 nucleotides are TGTGCCAGCTCACCGGGCCGCTCCTATAATTCACCCCTCCACTTT.